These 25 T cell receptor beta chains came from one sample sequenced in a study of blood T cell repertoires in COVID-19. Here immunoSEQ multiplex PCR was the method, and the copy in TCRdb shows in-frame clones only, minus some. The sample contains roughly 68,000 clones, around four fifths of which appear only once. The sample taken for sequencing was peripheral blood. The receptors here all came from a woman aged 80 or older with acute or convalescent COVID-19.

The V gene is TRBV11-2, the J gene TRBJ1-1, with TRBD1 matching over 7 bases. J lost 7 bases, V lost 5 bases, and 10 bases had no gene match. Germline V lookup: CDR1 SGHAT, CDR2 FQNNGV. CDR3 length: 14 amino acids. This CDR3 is CASSTLQGLGEAFF. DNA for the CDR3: TGTGCCAGCAGCACCTTACAGGGGCTCGGTGAAGCTTTCTTT.

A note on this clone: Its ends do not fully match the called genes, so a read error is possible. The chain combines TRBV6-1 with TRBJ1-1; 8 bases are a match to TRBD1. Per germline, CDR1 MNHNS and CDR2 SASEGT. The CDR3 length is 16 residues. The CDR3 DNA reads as TGTGCCAGCAGAGAAGGGACAGGATGGACGAACACTGAAGCTTTCTTT. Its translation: CASREGTGWTNTEAFF.

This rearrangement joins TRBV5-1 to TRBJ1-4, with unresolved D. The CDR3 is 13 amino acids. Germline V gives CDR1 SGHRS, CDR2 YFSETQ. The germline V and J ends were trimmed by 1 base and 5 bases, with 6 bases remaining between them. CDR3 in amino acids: CASSLQENEKLFF. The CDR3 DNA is TGCGCCAGCAGCTTGCAGGAAAATGAAAAACTGTTTTTT.

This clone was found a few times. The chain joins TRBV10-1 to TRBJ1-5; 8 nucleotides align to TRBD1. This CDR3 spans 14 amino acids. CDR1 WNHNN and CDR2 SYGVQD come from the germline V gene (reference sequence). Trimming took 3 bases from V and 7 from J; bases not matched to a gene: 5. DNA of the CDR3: TGCGCCAGCAGTGAAGGACAGGGCGCGCAGCCCCAGCATTTT. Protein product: CASSEGQGAQPQHF.

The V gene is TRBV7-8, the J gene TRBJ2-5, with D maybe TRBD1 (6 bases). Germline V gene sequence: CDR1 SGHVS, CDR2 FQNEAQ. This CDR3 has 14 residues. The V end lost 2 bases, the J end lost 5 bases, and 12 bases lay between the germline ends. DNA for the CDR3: TGTGCCAGCAGCTTAAGGGGGTCTGGCGAGACCCAGTACTTC. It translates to CASSLRGSGETQYF.

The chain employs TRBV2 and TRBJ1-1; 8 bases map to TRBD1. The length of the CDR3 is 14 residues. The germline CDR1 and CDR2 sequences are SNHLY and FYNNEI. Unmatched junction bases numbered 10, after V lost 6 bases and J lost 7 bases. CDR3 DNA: TGTGCCAGCAGGCGTACAGGGGGAGGGGGTGAAGCTTTCTTT. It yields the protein CASRRTGGGGEAFF.

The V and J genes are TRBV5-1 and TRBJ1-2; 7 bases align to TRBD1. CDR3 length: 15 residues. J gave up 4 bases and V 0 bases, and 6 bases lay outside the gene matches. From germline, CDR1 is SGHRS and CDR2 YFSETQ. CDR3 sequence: CASSLGDREFYGYTF. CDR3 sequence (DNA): TGCGCCAGCAGCTTGGGGGACAGAGAATTCTATGGCTACACCTTC.

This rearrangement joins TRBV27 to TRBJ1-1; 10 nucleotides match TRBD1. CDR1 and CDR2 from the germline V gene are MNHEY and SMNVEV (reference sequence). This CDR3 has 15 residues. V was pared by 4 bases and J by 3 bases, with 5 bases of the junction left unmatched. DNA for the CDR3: TGTGCCAGCAGTTCATGGACAGGGGGACACACTGAAGCTTTCTTT. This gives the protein CASSSWTGGHTEAFF.

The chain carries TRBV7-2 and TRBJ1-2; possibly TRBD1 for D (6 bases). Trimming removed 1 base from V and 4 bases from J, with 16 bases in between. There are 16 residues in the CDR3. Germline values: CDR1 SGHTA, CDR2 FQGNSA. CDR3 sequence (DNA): TGTGCCAGCAGCTTAGGGGCTTCAGGGGCTGGCTATGGCTACACCTTC. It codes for CASSLGASGAGYGYTF.

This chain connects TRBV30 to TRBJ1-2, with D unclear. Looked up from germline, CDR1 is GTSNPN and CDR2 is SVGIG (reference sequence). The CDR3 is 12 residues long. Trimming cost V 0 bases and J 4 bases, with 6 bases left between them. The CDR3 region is CAWSVSGYGYTF. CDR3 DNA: TGTGCCTGGAGTGTATCGGGCTATGGCTACACCTTC.

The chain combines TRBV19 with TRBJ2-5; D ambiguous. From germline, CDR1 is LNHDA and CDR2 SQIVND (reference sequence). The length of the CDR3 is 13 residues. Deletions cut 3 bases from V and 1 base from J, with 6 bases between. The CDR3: CASSMKAQETQYF. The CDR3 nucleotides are TGTGCCAGTAGTATGAAAGCCCAAGAGACCCAGTACTTC. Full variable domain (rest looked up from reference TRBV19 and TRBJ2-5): DGGITQSPKYLFRKEGQNVTLSCEQNLNHDAMYWYRQDPGQGLRLIYYSQIVNDFQKGDIAEGYSVSREKKESFPLTVTSAQKNPTAFYLCASSMKAQETQYFGPGTRLLVL.

The CDR3 DNA reads as TGTGCCAGCTCACCGCAGGGGGCAAGTCATGGCTACACCTTC. Residues: CASSPQGASHGYTF. V is TRBV18 and J is TRBJ1-2, with TRBD1 matching 8 bases. Germline trimming cut 3 bases from V and 6 bases from J; bases unmatched to any gene: 6. The CDR3 extends over 14 amino acids. Germline V gives CDR1 KGHSH, CDR2 LQKENI.

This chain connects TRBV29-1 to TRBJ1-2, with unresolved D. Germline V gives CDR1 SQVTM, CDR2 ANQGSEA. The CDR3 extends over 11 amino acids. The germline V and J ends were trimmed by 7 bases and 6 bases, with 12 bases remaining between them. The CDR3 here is CSARGSDGYTF. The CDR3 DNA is TGCAGCGCCCGAGGGTCGGATGGCTACACCTTC.

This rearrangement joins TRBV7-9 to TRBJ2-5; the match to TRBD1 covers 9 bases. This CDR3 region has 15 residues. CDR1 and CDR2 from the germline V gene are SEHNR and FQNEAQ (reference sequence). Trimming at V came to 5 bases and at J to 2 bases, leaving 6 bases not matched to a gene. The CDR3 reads CASSAGQGQQETQYF. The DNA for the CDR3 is TGTGCCAGCAGCGCCGGACAGGGGCAGCAAGAGACCCAGTACTTC.

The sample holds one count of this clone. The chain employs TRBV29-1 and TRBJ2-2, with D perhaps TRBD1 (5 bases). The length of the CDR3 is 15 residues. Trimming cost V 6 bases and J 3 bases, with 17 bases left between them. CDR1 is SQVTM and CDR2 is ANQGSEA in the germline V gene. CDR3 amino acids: CSVRVVGLDTGELFF. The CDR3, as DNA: TGCAGCGTCCGAGTGGTGGGGCTGGACACCGGGGAGCTGTTTTTT.

The CDR3 is CASGLSLTGELFF. CDR3 in DNA: TGTGCTAGTGGTCTCTCTCTCACCGGGGAGCTGTTTTTT. This sequence joins TRBV12-5 and TRBJ2-2; D is unresolved. This CDR3 has 13 amino acids. The ends were cut back, 5 bases at V and 4 bases at J, with 8 bases in the middle. Germline values: CDR1 LGHNT, CDR2 FRNRAP.

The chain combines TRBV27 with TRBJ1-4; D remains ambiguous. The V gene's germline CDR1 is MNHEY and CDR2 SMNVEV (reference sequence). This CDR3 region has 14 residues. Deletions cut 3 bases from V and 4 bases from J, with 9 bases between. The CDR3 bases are TGTGCCAGCAGTTTTTCCGGGGTTAATGAAAAACTGTTTTTT. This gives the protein CASSFSGVNEKLFF.

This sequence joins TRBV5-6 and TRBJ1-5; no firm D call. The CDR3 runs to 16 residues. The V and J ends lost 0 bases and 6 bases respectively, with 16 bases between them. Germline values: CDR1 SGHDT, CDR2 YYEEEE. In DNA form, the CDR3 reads TGTGCCAGCAGCTTGGGGCCGCCGGCGAGGAGTCAGCCCCAGCATTTT. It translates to CASSLGPPARSQPQHF.

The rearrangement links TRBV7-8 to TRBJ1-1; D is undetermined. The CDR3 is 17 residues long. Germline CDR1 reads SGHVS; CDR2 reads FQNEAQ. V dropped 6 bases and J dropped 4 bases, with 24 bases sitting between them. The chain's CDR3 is CASSSRWWGEKGTEAFF. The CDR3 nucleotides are TGTGCCAGCAGTTCCCGCTGGTGGGGAGAAAAGGGCACTGAAGCTTTCTTT.

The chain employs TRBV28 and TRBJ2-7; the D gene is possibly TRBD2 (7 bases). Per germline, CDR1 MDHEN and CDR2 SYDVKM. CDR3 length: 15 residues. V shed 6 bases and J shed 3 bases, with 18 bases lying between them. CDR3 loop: CASSSDWGGRYEQYF. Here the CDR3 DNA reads TGTGCCAGCAGCTCTGATTGGGGGGGGCGCTACGAGCAGTACTTC.

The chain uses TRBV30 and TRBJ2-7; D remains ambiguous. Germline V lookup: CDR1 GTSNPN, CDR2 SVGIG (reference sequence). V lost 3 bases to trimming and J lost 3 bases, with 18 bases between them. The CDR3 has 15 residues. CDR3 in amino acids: CAWSPLRLDDYEQYF. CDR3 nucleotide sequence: TGTGCCTGGAGCCCACTACGGCTAGACGACTACGAGCAGTACTTC.

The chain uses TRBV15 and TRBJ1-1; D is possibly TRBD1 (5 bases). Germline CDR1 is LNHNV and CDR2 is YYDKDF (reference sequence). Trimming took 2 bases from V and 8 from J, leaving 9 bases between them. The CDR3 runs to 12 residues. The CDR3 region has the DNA TGTGCCACCAGCAGAAACAGGTTGGAAGCTTTCTTT. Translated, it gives CATSRNRLEAFF. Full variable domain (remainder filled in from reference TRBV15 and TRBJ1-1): DAMVIQNPRYQVTQFGKPVTLSCSQTLNHNVMYWYQQKSSQAPKLLFHYYDKDFNNEADTPDNFQSRRPNTSFCFLDIRSPGLGDTAMYLCATSRNRLEAFFGQGTRLTVV.

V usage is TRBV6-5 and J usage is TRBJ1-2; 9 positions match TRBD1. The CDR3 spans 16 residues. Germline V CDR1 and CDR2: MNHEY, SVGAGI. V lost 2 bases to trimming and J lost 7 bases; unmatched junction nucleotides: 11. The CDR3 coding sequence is TGTGCCAGCAGTTACATCCTGGACAGGGGAAATGCTGGCTACACCTTC. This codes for CASSYILDRGNAGYTF.

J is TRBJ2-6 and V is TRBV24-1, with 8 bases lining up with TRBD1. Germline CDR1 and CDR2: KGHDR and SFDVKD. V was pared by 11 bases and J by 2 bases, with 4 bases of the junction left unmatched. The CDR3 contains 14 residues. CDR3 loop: CAIRTGTGANVLTF. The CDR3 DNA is TGTGCCATACGGACAGGGACTGGGGCCAACGTCCTGACTTTC.

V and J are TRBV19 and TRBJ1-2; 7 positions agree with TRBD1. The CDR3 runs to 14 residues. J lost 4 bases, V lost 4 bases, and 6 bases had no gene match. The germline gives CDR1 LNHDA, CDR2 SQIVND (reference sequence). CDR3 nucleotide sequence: TGTGCCAGTAGTACCCTAGGACAGGTCTATGGCTACACCTTC. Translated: CASSTLGQVYGYTF. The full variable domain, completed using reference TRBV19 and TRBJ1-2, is DGGITQSPKYLFRKEGQNVTLSCEQNLNHDAMYWYRQDPGQGLRLIYYSQIVNDFQKGDIAEGYSVSREKKESFPLTVTSAQKNPTAFYLCASSTLGQVYGYTFGSGTRLTVV.